The clone carrying this T cell receptor beta chain was recorded only once. This specimen belongs to a study of blood T cell repertoires in COVID-19. Study-wide background: The cDNA or gDNA used as material had been derived from T cells, B-cell-depleted T cells, or PBMCs.

Enrolled through a virtual design, the participants were between about 18 and 89 years of age and came from about two dozen US areas. Participant-given clinical history determined each cohort assignment. Two consecutive negative NP/OP PCR tests, clearance, or resolved symptoms defined Cohort 3 recovery. Germline V gene data show CDR1 as LGHDT and CDR2 as YNNKEL (reference sequence). The CDR3 extends over 13 amino acids. V dropped 1 base and J dropped 2 bases, with 6 bases sitting between them. Produced via immunoSEQ multiplex PCR; TCRdb's table is partial and in-frame only. The data contain 240,000 or so clones, about 82% of them seen just once; the ten biggest clones take up approximately 2.1%.

The chain couples TRBV3-1 (or the pseudogene TRBV3-2) to TRBJ2-7; maybe TRBD2 (6 bases). Sequencing input: PBMCs or T cells enriched from blood (not recorded which). The sequence was collected from a woman in her forties or fifties who had recovered from COVID-19. The CDR3 spells CASSQGLAYEQYF. The CDR3 DNA is TGTGCCAGCAGCCAAGGACTAGCCTACGAGCAGTACTTC.